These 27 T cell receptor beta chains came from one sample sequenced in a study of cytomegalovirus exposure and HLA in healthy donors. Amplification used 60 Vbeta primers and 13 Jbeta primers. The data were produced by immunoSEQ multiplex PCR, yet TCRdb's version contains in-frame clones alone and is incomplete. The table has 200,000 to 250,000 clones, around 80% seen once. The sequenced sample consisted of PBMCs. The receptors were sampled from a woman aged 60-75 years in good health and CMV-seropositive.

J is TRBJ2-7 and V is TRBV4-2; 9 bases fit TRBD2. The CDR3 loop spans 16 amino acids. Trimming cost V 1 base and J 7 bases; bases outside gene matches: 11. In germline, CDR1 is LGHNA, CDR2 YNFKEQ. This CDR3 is CASSQAPAGGRYEQYF. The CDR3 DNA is TGTGCCAGCAGCCAAGCTCCAGCGGGAGGAAGGTATGAGCAGTACTTC.

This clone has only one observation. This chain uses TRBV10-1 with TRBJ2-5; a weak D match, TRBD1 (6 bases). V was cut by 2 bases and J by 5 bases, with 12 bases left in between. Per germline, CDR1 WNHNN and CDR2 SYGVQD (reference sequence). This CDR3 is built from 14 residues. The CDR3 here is CASSEVDQGETQYF. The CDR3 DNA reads TGCGCCAGCAGTGAGGTAGACCAGGGGGAGACCCAGTACTTC.

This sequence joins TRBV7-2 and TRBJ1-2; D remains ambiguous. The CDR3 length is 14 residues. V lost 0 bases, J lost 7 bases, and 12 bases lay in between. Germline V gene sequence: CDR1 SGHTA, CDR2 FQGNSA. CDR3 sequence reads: CASSLANSLLGYTF. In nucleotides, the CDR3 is TGTGCCAGCAGCTTAGCGAATTCACTACTTGGCTACACCTTC.

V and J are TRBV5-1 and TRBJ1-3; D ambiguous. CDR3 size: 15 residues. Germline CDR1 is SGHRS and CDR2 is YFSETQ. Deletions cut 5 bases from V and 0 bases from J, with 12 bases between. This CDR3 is CASSQRTSSGNTIYF. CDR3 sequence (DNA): TGCGCCAGCAGTCAACGCACGAGCTCTGGAAACACCATATATTTT.

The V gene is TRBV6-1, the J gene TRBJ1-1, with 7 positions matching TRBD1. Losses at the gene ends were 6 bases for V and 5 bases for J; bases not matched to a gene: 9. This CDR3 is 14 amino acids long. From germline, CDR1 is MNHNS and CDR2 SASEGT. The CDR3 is CASSVSGTATEAFF. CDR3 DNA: TGTGCCAGCAGCGTCTCCGGGACAGCAACTGAAGCTTTCTTT.

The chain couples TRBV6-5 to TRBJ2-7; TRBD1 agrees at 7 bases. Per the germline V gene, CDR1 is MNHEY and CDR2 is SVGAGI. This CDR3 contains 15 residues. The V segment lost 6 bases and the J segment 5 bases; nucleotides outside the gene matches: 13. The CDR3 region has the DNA TGTGCCAGCAGCCAAACAGGGGCCCTTTCCCACGAGCAGTACTTC. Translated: CASSQTGALSHEQYF.

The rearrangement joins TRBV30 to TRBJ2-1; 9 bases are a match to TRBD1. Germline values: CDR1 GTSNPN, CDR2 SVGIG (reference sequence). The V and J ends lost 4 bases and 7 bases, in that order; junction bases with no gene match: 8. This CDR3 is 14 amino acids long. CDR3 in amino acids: CAWKGQGPLNEQFF. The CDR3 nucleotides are TGTGCCTGGAAGGGACAGGGACCCCTTAATGAGCAGTTCTTC.

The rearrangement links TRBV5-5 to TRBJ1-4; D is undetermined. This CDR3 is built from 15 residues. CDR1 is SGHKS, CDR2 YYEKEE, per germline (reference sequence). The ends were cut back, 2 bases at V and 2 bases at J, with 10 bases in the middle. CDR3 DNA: TGTGCCAGCAGCTTTGTCGGAGGGACTAATGAAAAACTGTTTTTT. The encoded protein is CASSFVGGTNEKLFF. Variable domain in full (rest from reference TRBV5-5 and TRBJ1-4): DAGVTQSPTHLIKTRGQQVTLRCSPISGHKSVSWYQQVLGQGPQFIFQYYEKEERGRGNFPDRFSARQFPNYSSELNVNALLLGDSALYLCASSFVGGTNEKLFFGSGTQLSVL.

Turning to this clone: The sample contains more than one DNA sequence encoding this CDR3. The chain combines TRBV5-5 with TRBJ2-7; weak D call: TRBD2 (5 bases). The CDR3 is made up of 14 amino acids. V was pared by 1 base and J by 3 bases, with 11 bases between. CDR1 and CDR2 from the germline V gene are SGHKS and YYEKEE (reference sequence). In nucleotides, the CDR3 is TGTGCCAGCAGCTTGCATCAAGGGAGCTACGAGCAGTACTTC. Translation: CASSLHQGSYEQYF.

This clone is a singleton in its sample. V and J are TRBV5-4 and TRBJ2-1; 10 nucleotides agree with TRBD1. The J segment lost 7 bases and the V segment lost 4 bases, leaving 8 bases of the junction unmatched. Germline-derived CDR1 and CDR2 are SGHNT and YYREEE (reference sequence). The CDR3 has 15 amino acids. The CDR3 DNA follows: TGTGCCAGCAGCCTTAGAGGGGGACAGGGGAATGAGCAGTTCTTC. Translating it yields CASSLRGGQGNEQFF.

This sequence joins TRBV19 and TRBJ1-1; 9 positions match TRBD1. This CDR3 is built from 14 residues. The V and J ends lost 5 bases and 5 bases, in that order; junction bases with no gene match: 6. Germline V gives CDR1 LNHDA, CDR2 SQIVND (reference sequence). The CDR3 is CASSPGQGMTEAFF. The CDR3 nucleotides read TGTGCCAGTAGTCCGGGACAGGGTATGACTGAAGCTTTCTTT. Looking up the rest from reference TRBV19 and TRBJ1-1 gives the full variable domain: DGGITQSPKYLFRKEGQNVTLSCEQNLNHDAMYWYRQDPGQGLRLIYYSQIVNDFQKGDIAEGYSVSREKKESFPLTVTSAQKNPTAFYLCASSPGQGMTEAFFGQGTRLTVV.

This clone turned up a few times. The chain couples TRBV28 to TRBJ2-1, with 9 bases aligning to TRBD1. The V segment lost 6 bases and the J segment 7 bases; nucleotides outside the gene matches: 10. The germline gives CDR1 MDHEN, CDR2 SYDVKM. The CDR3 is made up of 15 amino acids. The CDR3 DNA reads TGTGCCAGCAGCCGTACCCGGGACAGGGCTAATGAGCAGTTCTTC. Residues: CASSRTRDRANEQFF.

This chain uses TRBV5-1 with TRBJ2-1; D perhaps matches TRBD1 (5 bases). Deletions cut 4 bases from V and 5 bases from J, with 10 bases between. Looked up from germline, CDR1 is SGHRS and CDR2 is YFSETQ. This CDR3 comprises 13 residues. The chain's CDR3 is CASSVGQNNEQFF. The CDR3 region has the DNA TGCGCCAGCAGCGTCGGACAAAACAATGAGCAGTTCTTC.

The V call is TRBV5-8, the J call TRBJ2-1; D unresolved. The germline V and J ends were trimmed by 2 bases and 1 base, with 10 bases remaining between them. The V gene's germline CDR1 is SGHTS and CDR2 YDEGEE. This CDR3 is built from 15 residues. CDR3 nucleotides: TGTGCCAGCAGCTTTCGTTCCCTATCCTACAATGAGCAGTTCTTC. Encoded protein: CASSFRSLSYNEQFF.

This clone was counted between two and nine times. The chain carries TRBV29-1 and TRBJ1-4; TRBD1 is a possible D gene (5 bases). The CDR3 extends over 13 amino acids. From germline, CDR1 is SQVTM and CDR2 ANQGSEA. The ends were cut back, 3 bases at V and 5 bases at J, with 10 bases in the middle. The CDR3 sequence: CSVDRVGNEKLFF. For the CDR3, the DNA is TGCAGCGTTGACAGGGTGGGGAATGAAAAACTGTTTTTT. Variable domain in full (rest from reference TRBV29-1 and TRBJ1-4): SAVISQKPSRDICQRGTSLTIQCQVDSQVTMMFWYRQQPGQSLTLIATANQGSEATYESGFVIDKFPISRPNLTFSTLTVSNMSPEDSSIYLCSVDRVGNEKLFFGSGTQLSVL.

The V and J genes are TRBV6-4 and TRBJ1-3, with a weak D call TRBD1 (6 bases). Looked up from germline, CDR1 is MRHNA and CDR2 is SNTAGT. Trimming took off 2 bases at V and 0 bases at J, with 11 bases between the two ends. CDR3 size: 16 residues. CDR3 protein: CASSDPGGSSGNTIYF. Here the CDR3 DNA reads TGTGCCAGCAGTGACCCGGGGGGCAGCTCTGGAAACACCATATATTTT.

The CDR3 DNA sequence: TGTGCCAGCAGCGGGGGGACTAGCGGGAGCGGCATGCTCACAGATACGCAGTATTTT. Amino acids: CASSGGTSGSGMLTDTQYF. This chain joins TRBV5-4 and TRBJ2-3, with TRBD2 identical over 14 bases. J lost 2 bases, V lost 4 bases, and 12 bases had no gene match. The CDR3 length is 19 residues. Germline V CDR1 and CDR2: SGHNT, YYREEE (reference sequence).

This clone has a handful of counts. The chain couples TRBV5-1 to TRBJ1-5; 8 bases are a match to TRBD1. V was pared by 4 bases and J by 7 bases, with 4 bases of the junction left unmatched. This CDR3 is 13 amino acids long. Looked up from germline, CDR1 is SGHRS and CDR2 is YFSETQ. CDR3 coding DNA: TGCGCCAGCAGCCCGACAGGGGAGCAGCCCCAGCATTTT. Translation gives CASSPTGEQPQHF.

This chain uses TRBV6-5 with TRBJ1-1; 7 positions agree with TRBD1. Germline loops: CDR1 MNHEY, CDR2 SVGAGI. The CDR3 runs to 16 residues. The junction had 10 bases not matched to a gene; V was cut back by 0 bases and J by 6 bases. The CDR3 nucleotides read TGTGCCAGCAGTTACTCGAAGGCAGGGGGGATAGCTGAAGCTTTCTTT. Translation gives CASSYSKAGGIAEAFF.

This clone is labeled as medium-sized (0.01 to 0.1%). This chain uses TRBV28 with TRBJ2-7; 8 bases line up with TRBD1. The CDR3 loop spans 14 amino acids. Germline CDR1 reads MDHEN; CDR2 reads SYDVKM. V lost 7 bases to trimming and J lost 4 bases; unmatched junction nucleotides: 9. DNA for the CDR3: TGTGCCAGCACCAGGACAGGGATTGTATACGAGCAGTACTTC. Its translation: CASTRTGIVYEQYF.

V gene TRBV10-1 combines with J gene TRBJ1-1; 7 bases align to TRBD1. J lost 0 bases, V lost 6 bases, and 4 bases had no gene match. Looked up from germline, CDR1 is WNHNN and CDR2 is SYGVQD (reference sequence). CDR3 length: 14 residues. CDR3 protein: CASRGQPMNTEAFF. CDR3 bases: TGCGCCAGCAGGGGACAGCCCATGAACACTGAAGCTTTCTTT.

The CDR3 sequence is CAITQEDYGYTF. The CDR3 nucleotides read TGTGCCATCACTCAGGAAGACTATGGCTACACCTTC. The chain recombines TRBV10-3 with TRBJ1-2; D gene uncertain. This CDR3 spans 12 amino acids. Per germline, CDR1 ENHRY and CDR2 SYGVKD. Trimming took off 7 bases at V and 3 bases at J, with 9 bases between the two ends.

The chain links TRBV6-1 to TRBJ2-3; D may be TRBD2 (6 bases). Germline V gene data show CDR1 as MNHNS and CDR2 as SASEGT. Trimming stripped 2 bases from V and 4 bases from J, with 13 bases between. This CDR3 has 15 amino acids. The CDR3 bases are TGTGCCAGCAGTGAATCGGGCGGGACCCCAGATACGCAGTATTTT. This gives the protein CASSESGGTPDTQYF.

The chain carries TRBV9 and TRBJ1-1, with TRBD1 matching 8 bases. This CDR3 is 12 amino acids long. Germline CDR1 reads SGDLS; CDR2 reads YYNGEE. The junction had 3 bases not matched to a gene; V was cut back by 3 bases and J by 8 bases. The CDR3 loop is CASSEGQAEAFF. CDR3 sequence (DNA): TGTGCCAGCAGCGAGGGACAGGCCGAAGCTTTCTTT.

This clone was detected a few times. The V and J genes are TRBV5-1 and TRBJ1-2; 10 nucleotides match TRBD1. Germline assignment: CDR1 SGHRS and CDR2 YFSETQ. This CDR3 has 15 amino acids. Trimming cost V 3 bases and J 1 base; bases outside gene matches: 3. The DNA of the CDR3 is TGCGCCAGCAGCTCGGGACAGGGGAATAACTATGGCTACACCTTC. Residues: CASSSGQGNNYGYTF. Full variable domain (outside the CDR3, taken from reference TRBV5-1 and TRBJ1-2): KAGVTQTPRYLIKTRGQQVTLSCSPISGHRSVSWYQQTPGQGLQFLFEYFSETQRNKGNFPGRFSGRQFSNSRSEMNVSTLELGDSALYLCASSSGQGNNYGYTFGSGTRLTVV.

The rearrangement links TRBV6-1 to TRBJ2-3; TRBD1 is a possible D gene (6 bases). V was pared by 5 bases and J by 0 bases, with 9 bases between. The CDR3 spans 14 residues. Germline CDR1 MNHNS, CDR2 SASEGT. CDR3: CASSRQDSTDTQYF. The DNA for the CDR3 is TGTGCCAGCAGTAGACAGGATAGCACAGATACGCAGTATTTT.

The CDR3 nucleotides read TGTGCCAGTAGTATCGGGACAGGGGCCAGGAATGAGCAGTTCTTC. It specifies CASSIGTGARNEQFF. The chain links TRBV19 to TRBJ2-1; 10 bases map to TRBD1. The germline CDR1 and CDR2 sequences are LNHDA and SQIVND (reference sequence). The CDR3 loop spans 15 amino acids. J was trimmed by 7 bases and V by 3 bases; bases with no gene match: 6.